Detailed here is one TCR beta chain. The antigen it recognizes is unknown. No quality values exist for individual bases; no much larger clone is one base distant. These data originate in a study of cytomegalovirus exposure and HLA in healthy donors (dated by TCRdb to 2016 to 2017). In terms of the full investigation: An earlier analysis of some 600 of the donors reported 250 to 300 Gb of sequence data and 95 million to 120 million unique TCR beta sequences obtained from approximately 180 million T cells. Roughly 300 gigabases of sequencing data and around 85 million unique TCR sequences made up an early release that covered 500 to 650 HLA-typed donors. The genetic ancestry cluster associated with self-reported Caucasian donors included roughly four fifths of the approximately 410 genotyped donors. The aim of the study was to test whether cataloging public T cell receptors could identify signatures of past pathogen exposure. The study profiled the T cell repertoires of under 850 subjects by immunosequencing and related them to cytomegalovirus serostatus. A separate validation cohort of 100 to 150 different subjects was used in addition to the roughly 720-subject first cohort. To predict cytomegalovirus infection status, the study brought together high-throughput TCR immunosequencing, statistical association of individual TCRs with disease status, and machine learning. A later analysis re-analyzed previously published TCR beta repertoires from hundreds of donors and added high-resolution HLA genotyping to study TCR occurrence patterns. Rather than using new phenotypic data, the later analysis identified candidate immune exposures from TCR beta sequences and from how often those sequences occurred across donors. In an earlier analysis of several hundred of the donors, high-throughput TCR beta sequencing was used to judge whether each TCR beta V gene segment behaved as functional or pseudogenic. Donor age, sex, ethnicity and CMV serostatus were collected together with the repertoire data. In a later genetic analysis, genome-wide SNP genotypes for about 65% of the roughly 700 donors were used, and that subset was treated as a discovery cohort. Every discovery cohort repertoire had been produced on one sequencing platform. Class I and class II HLA loci were covered by the typing at four-digit resolution. The number of typed donors differed by locus: about 620-630 for A, B, C, DRB1 and DQB1; approximately 530 for DQA1; 606 for DPA1; and 450 to 480 for DPB1. Roughly 5 DR-DQ haplotypes were handled as single units for association and clustering because linkage in the cohort was strong. Among several hundred genotyped donors of the cohort, an average of approximately 220,000 unique TCR beta nucleotide sequences was sequenced per donor, of which about 18% were non-productive. Overall study results and their limits: The authors suggested that the approach could potentially be generalized to other disease states and immunological phenotypes. An earlier analysis of around 600 of the donors showed that most TCR beta V segments appeared in productive rearrangements either about 90% or about 30% of the time, which broadly matched IMGT annotations. In a later genetic analysis, a missense DCLRE1C variant was associated with V-gene and J-gene trimming of TCR beta chains, and the association was replicated in an independent cohort. A further reported finding was that TCR beta sequences accurately predicted the HLA-A and HLA-B alleles for most subjects in the first cohort. A later analysis found that TCR association rates varied across HLA loci, with DRB1 alleles showing the most associated TCRs and HLA-C alleles the fewest. Most TCR sequences were seen in very few donors, while some public TCRs were found in many individuals. CMV serostatus was the only immune exposure information available for the cohort. In a later analysis, HLA-associated TCR beta chains were found to be more clonally expanded and to have lower generation probabilities than equally common non-associated chains. The sequencing pipeline was judged likely to have produced a cluster of highly shared sequence variants as a technical artifact. At a false discovery rate of 0.05, a later analysis linked 16,951 TCR beta sequences to specific HLA alleles. Because some donors lacked HLA typing at each locus, the association tests relied only on the typed subset. A later analysis found that most CMV-associated TCR beta chains appeared HLA-restricted, with HLA associations seemingly driven largely by CMV exposure. Because the 87-base-pair reads could not distinguish some IMGT-functional V segments, including TRBV6-2 and TRBV6-3, those segments were excluded. The classifier was reported to diagnose cytomegalovirus status with high specificity and sensitivity in both the original cohort and the validation cohort. Three of the identified cytomegalovirus-associated TCR beta chains were confirmed in vitro to be specific for cytomegalovirus antigens. Correlated functional status among segregating V segments might reflect linkage disequilibrium, but an unknown experimental factor could not be ruled out. A later analysis reported that several top co-occurrence clusters appeared linked to parvovirus B19, influenza, CMV and Epstein-Barr virus. This cohort had only TCR beta chains sequenced, and the lack of alpha or paired-chain data limited which features could be detected. The earlier analysis of about 600 of the donors excluded some 15 rarely observed V segments, including chromosome 9 orphons, because counts were too low. When HLA alleles, especially DR and DQ, strongly co-occurred, attributing TCR associations to individual alleles was difficult. Compared with the approximately 670-donor mean, donors in an Asian-associated ancestry cluster had fewer N-insertions in productive TCRs, according to a later genetic analysis. The study gave a list of about 170 TCR beta chains associated with cytomegalovirus. Roughly uniform sequencing depth across donors was assumed in presence/absence analyses, although this assumption may not hold.

From a lookup of the germline V gene (reference sequence), CDR1 and CDR2 are SEHNR and FQNEAQ. From its cysteine to its phenylalanine, the CDR3 spans 15 amino acids. Only the CDR3 DNA is retained, 45 bases long and in frame from the first base. The junction carries 14 bases between V and J, which are trimmed by 5 bases and 2 bases respectively. Library method: the immunoSEQ multiplex PCR assay. A mixture of 60 forward primers for TCR Vbeta segments and 13 reverse primers for TCR Jbeta segments was used in the multiplex PCR. The CDR3 region of rearranged TCR beta genes was amplified from genomic DNA with a multiplex PCR assay. On the Illumina HiSeq System, the amplified TCR beta libraries were sequenced as 87-base-pair reads. On the study's bioinformatics: Across the 700 or so repertoires, a later analysis counted 80 million or so unique TCR beta chains, 9.5 million to 12 million of which were shared by at least two donors. A nearest-neighbor algorithm error-corrected the raw reads and collapsed the reads into unique sequences, merging closely related sequences to remove PCR and sequencing errors. V, D and J gene segments were assigned by aligning CDR3 sequences to IMGT reference sequences. For a sequence to be retained, a match of at least six nucleotides was required to both a V gene segment and a J gene segment. Rearrangements were classified as productive when the CDR3 lacked stop codons and remained in frame with V and J, and all other rearrangements were classified as non-productive. CDR3 was defined according to IMGT convention as the region running from the second conserved V-encoded cysteine to the conserved J-encoded phenylalanine. Sequences without an unambiguous match to a single V gene segment were excluded from the earlier analysis of over 500 of the donors. In an earlier analysis of 587 of the donors, V segments were called functional above 56.7% productive rearrangements and were called segregating when the between-donor standard deviation exceeded 5%. A statistical classification framework was developed to diagnose cytomegalovirus status using the catalog of TCR beta chain sequences. A later analysis assigned V and J genes by comparing TCR nucleotide sequences with IMGT/GENE-DB human TR gene sequences. A later analysis assigned CDR3 sequences and most-parsimonious VDJ recombination scenarios with the TCRdist pipeline. In a later analysis, each TCR beta chain was defined by its CDR3 amino acid sequence together with its V-gene family, and reads lacking a unique V-gene family were excluded. A later analysis removed 592 highly shared, low-generation-probability nucleotide sequences to deal with suspected cross-contamination and a sequencing artifact. In a later analysis, a clonal expansion index was calculated for each public chain from normalized within-repertoire ranks of inferred template counts. In a later analysis, generation probabilities were computed with a VDJ recombination model fitted to out-of-frame rearrangements, and the resulting probabilities were checked against IGoR. In a later analysis, hypergeometric tests were used to score TCR-TCR, TCR-HLA and TCR-CMV co-occurrence, with a repertoire-size bias correction applied to TCR pairs. False discovery rates were estimated in a later analysis by permuting HLA or CMV assignments 20 times. In a later analysis, co-occurring TCRs were grouped with DBSCAN, and TCRdist sequence similarity was added when clustering was performed within HLA-allele-positive subsets. Co-occurrence clustering excluded repertoires with fewer than 30,000 or more than 120,000 public chains, plus five with anomalous nucleotide sharing. Imported from immuneACCESS, the table was reduced by TCRdb to in-frame sequences with V and J called. These copies leave out some clones; in studies compared against another copy, an unresolved V gene accounts for under half, and the cause of the remainder is not known. V and J calls and clone size follow that table, whereas D and trimming were derived from the DNA. This sample has some 150,000 clones in its table, and 79% of those were observed once. The ten most abundant clones make up under 2.5% of the sample.

The cohort was made up of 650 to 700 healthy bone marrow donors. Cohort members were all nominally healthy when sampled, although unrecorded immune exposures were likely present. The donor was CMV seronegative and belonged to the group of several hundred seronegative cohort members. Each donor provided a peripheral blood sample, and peripheral blood mononuclear cells were used for TCR beta sequencing. Genomic DNA was extracted from the blood cell samples with the Qiagen DNeasy Blood Extraction Kit. The sample taken for sequencing was PBMCs. The chain is encoded by TRBV7-9 joined to TRBJ2-3; perhaps TRBD1 is the D gene, with 6 bases matching. The origin of this receptor is a man aged 35-49 years in good health and CMV-seronegative. This receptor carries the CDR3 CASSVGDIITDTQYF. The DNA reads as follows: TGTGCCAGCAGCGTAGGGGACATAATCACAGATACGCAGTATTTT.